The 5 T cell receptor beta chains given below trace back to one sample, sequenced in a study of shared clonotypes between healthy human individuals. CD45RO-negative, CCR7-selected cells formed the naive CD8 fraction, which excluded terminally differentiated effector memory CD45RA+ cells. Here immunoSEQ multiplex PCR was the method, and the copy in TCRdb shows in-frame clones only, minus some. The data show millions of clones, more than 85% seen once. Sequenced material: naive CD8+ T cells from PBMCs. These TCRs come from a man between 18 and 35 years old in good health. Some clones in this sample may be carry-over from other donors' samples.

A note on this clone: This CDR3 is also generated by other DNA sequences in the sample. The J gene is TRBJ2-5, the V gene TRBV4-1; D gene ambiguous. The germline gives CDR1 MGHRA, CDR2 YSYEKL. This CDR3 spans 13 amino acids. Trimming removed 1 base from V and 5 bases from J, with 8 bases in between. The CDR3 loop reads CASSQVLGETQYF. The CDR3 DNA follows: TGCGCCAGCAGCCAAGTTTTGGGCGAGACCCAGTACTTC.

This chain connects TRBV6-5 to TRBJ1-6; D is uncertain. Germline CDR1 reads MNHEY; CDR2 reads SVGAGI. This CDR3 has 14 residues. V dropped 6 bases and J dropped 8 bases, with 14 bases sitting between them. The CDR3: CASRERLVDSPLHF. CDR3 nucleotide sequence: TGTGCCAGCAGGGAACGCCTGGTGGATTCACCCCTCCACTTT.

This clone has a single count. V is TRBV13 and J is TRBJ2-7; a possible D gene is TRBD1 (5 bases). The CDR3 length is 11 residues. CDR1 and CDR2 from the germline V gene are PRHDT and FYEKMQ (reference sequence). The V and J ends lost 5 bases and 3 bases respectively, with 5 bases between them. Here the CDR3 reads CASSGHYEQYF. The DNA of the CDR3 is TGTGCCAGCAGCGGACACTACGAGCAGTACTTC.

The CDR3 here is CAQKPVGSYNEQFF. The CDR3 bases are TGTGCCCAGAAACCTGTCGGCTCCTACAATGAGCAGTTCTTC. This chain joins TRBV30 and TRBJ2-1, with no clear D. Per germline, CDR1 GTSNPN and CDR2 SVGIG (reference sequence). The V gene lost 8 bases and the J gene lost 0 bases, with 14 bases spanning the gap. The CDR3 has 14 amino acids. Using reference TRBV30 and TRBJ2-1 for the parts outside the CDR3, the full variable domain is SQTIHQWPATLVQPVGSPLSLECTVEGTSNPNLYWYRQAAGRGLQLLFYSVGIGQISSEVPQNLSASRPQDRQFILSSKKLLLSDSGFYLCAQKPVGSYNEQFFGPGTRLTVL.

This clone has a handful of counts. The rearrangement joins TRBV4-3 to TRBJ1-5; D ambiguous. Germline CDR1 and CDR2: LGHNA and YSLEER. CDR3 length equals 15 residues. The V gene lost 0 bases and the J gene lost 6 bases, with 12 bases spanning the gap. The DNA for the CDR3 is TGCGCCAGCAGCCAAGACTCAGGAAAAGGTCAGCCCCAGCATTTT. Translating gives CASSQDSGKGQPQHF.